Listed below are T cell receptor beta chains from one sample, sequenced in a study of regulatory T cells in long-lasting Graves disease. MiXCR was run by TCRdb on the multiplex PCR reads, yielding one entry per CDR3 protein. This repertoire shows hundreds of thousands of distinct CDR3 sequences, about 16% found once; its top ten account for roughly 25%. These same records also appear under a second study, on T cells in Graves' hyperthyroidism and ophthalmopathy.

Source: peripheral blood mononuclear cells (PBMCs), taken at new diagnosis, from a patient treated with antithyroid drugs. Every receptor here comes from a woman aged 35 to 59 with Graves disease. CDR3s include the opening cysteine and the closing phenylalanine or tryptophan. D genes are given only for firm matches. Clone size is stated in some rows and not others, as once, few, many or a class when expanded.

>TRBJ1-2|many|TRBD1|TRBV12-3/TRBV12-4
CASSRQGSGYTF
TGTGCCAGCAGCCGACAGGGGTCTGGCTACACCTTC
>TRBJ1-1|-|-|TRBV9
CASSPGLYTEAFF
TGTGCCAGCAGCCCCGGCCTCTACACTGAAGCTTTCTTT
>TRBJ1-6|-|-|TRBV27
CASSWQGDSPLHF
TGTGCCAGCAGTTGGCAGGGAGATTCACCCCTCCACTTT
>TRBJ2-1|-|-|TRBV18
CANSPGTSNEQFF
TGTGCCAACTCACCCGGGACATCCAATGAGCAGTTCTTC
>TRBJ1-1|many|-|TRBV12-5
CASGSQGFGGTEAFF
TGTGCTAGTGGTTCGCAGGGATTCGGGGGGACTGAAGCTTTCTTT
>TRBJ1-5|-|-|TRBV19
CASSESPSNQPQHF
TGTGCCAGTAGTGAGAGTCCTAGCAATCAGCCCCAGCATTTT
>TRBJ2-1|-|TRBD2|TRBV19
CASMAAGGQTNYNEQFF
TGTGCCAGTATGGCGGCGGGGGGCCAGACGAACTACAATGAGCAGTTCTTC
>TRBJ1-2|-|-|TRBV30
CAWSLTGDGYTF
TGTGCCTGGAGCCTGACAGGCGATGGCTACACCTTC
>TRBJ2-7|many|TRBD2|TRBV6-1
CASSLDSGGRYEQYF
TGTGCCAGCAGTCTCGACTCCGGGGGGAGGTACGAGCAGTACTTC
>TRBJ1-5|many|-|TRBV12-3/TRBV12-4
CASRGAGQPQHF
TGTGCCAGCAGGGGAGCGGGTCAGCCCCAGCATTTT
>TRBJ2-1|many|-|TRBV11-3
CASSLDSGDEQFF
TGTGCCAGCAGCTTAGATTCTGGCGATGAGCAGTTCTTC
>TRBJ2-3|-|TRBD1|TRBV18
CASSRGQGLTTQYF
TGTGCCAGCTCACGGGGACAGGGCTTAACTACGCAGTATTTT
>TRBJ2-7|few|TRBD1|TRBV7-9
CASSLGQREQYF
TGTGCCAGCAGCTTGGGACAGAGGGAGCAGTACTTC
>TRBJ2-1|many|TRBD2|TRBV20-1
CSALADYNEQFF
TGCAGTGCTCTAGCGGATTACAATGAGCAGTTCTTC
>TRBJ2-1|few|-|TRBV14
CASSHEGSSSYNEQFF
TGTGCCAGCAGCCATGAAGGGTCCAGCTCCTACAATGAGCAGTTCTTC
>TRBJ1-2|-|-|TRBV7-8
CASSLDWGGNYGYTF
TGTGCCAGCAGCCTAGACTGGGGGGGGAACTATGGCTACACCTTC
>TRBJ1-2|-|TRBD1|TRBV12-3/TRBV12-4
CASSQDRVGGYTF
TGTGCCAGCAGTCAGGACAGGGTGGGCGGCTACACCTTC
>TRBJ2-2|few|TRBD1|TRBV30
CAWRDRVGTGELFF
TGTGCCTGGAGGGACAGGGTTGGGACCGGGGAGCTGTTTTTT
>TRBJ2-7|-|-|TRBV14
CASSQGARLYEQYF
TGTGCCAGCAGCCAAGGGGCGCGGTTATACGAGCAGTACTTC
>TRBJ1-2|-|-|TRBV5-6
CASSLAGQTNYGYTF
TGTGCCAGCAGCTTGGCTGGTCAAACTAACTATGGCTACACCTTC
>TRBJ1-6|many|TRBD1|TRBV7-8
CASSLARTGISPLHF
TGTGCCAGCAGCTTAGCGCGGACAGGGATCTCACCCCTCCACTTT
>TRBJ2-7|many|-|TRBV28
CASSLEISYEQYF
TGTGCCAGCAGTTTAGAGATCTCCTACGAGCAGTACTTC
>TRBJ1-1|many|-|TRBV6-6
CASSYSFGSGTEAFF
TGTGCCAGCAGTTACTCGTTCGGATCAGGAACTGAAGCTTTCTTT
>TRBJ1-1|-|-|TRBV27
CASSLLGGSTEAFF
TGTGCCAGCAGTTTACTCGGGGGGTCCACTGAAGCTTTCTTT
>TRBJ2-1|-|TRBD2|TRBV4-1
CASSQKTSGVDEQFF
TGCGCCAGCAGCCAAAAGACTAGCGGGGTCGATGAGCAGTTCTTC
>TRBJ2-1|many|TRBD2|TRBV13
CASRGLAGVEQFF
TGTGCCAGCAGGGGACTAGCGGGGGTTGAGCAGTTCTTC
>TRBJ1-1|-|-|TRBV9
CASSVVTVNTEAFF
TGTGCCAGCAGCGTAGTGACGGTGAACACTGAAGCTTTCTTT
>TRBJ1-5|few|-|TRBV7-3
CASRPRRGARNQPQHF
TGTGCCAGCAGGCCCCGGCGGGGGGCCCGCAATCAGCCCCAGCATTTT
>TRBJ1-2|many|-|TRBV12-3/TRBV12-4
CASSLGQAGGYTF
TGTGCCAGCAGTTTAGGCCAGGCGGGGGGCTACACCTTC
>TRBJ1-6|-|-|TRBV3-1
CASSRGTSGSPLHF
TGTGCCAGCAGCCGCGGGACATCTGGATCACCCCTCCACTTT
>TRBJ1-1|few|-|TRBV12-3/TRBV12-4
CASRYKKGDASRIKAFF
TGTGCCAGCCGATATAAAAAAGGGGATGCTTCCCGTATTAAAGCTTTCTTT